This TCR beta chain was sequenced in a study of chemoradiotherapy in HPV16-positive cancers. Study overall: Candidate HPV-specific T-cell clones and common TCR motifs came from functional assays in a couple of HPV16-positive patients.

This clone was found a few times. In germline, CDR1 is SGHDT, CDR2 YYEEEE. V was shortened by 2 bases and J by 4 bases, with 13 bases between the two germline ends. The CDR3 is 14 residues long. Measured with immunoSEQ multiplex PCR; TCRdb has only the in-frame clones, and not every one. The table records 7,000 to 9,500 clones, more than 75% of them present only once. Specimen: tumor tissue, collected from a patient who underwent chemoradiotherapy. The J gene is TRBJ2-7, the V gene TRBV5-6; no firm D call. The sequence was collected from a human donor with HPV-associated anogenital cancer. The CDR3, as DNA: TGTGCCAGCAGCTTATGGGGAAATATTTACGAGCAGTACTTC. It codes for CASSLWGNIYEQYF.